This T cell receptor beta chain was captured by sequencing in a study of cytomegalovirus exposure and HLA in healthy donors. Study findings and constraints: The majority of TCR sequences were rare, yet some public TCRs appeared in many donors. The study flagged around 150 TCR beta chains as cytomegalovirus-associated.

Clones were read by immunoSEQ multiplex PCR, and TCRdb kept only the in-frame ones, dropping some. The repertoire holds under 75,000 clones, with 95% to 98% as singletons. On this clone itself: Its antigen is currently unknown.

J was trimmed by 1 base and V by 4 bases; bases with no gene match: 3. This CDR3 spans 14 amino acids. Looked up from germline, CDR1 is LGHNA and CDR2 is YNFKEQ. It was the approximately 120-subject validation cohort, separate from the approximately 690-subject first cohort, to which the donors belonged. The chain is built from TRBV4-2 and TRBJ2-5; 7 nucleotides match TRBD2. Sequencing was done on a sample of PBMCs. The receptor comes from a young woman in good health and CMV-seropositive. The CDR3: CASSPGTTQETQYF. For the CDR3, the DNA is TGTGCCAGCAGCCCAGGGACTACCCAAGAGACCCAGTACTTC.